This record looks at one T cell receptor beta chain sequence and its context. What it binds is not known. This specimen belongs to a study of cytotoxic CD8 clonotypes in ibrutinib-treated CLL. General study results and limits: Baseline clonality exceeded age-matched healthy donors and tracked circulating CD8+ T-cell counts.

Target depth was 1 in 200,000 to 1 in 1 million T cells, about 10x per clonotype. Profiling relied on immunoSEQ multiplex PCR, and the TCRdb table lists in-frame clones only, not all of them. Of 20,000 to 25,000 clones in the sample, over 65% were seen once. The source material was PBMCs, sampled after 12 months of ibrutinib treatment. This sequence was found in a human donor with chronic lymphocytic leukemia.

Here the CDR3 reads CASSQTSQETQYF. The CDR3 DNA reads as TGTGCCAGCTCACAGACTAGTCAAGAGACCCAGTACTTC. The V gene is TRBV18, the J gene TRBJ2-5; perhaps TRBD2 as D (6 bases). Germline CDR1 and CDR2: KGHSH and LQKENI. The germline V and J ends were trimmed by 4 bases and 2 bases, with 8 bases remaining between them. The CDR3 covers 13 residues.